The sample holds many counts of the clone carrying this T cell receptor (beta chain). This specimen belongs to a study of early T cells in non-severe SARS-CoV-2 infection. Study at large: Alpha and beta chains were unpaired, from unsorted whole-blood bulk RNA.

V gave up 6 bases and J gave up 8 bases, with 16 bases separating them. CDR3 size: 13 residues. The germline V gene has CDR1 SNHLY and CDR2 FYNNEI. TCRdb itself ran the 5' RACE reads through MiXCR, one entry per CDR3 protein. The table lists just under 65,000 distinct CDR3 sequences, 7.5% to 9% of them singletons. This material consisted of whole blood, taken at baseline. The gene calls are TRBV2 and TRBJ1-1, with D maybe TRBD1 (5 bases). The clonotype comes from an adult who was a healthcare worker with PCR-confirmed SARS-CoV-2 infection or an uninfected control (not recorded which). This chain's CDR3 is CASRGDGGLEAFF. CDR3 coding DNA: TGTGCCAGCAGGGGGGACGGAGGGTTGGAAGCTTTCTTT. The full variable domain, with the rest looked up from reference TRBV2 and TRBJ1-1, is EPEVTQTPSHQVTQMGQEVILRCVPISNHLYFYWYRQILGQKVEFLVSFYNNEISEKSEIFDDQFSVERPDGSNFTLKIRSTKLEDSAMYFCASRGDGGLEAFFGQGTRLTVV.